This is a list of T cell receptor beta chains from one sample in a study of cytomegalovirus exposure and HLA in healthy donors. Measured with immunoSEQ multiplex PCR; TCRdb has only the in-frame clones, and not every one. This table holds under 150,000 clones, 82% found once. Specimen: PBMCs. The receptor source for this set is a male donor in good health and CMV-seronegative. CDR3s include the opening cysteine and the closing phenylalanine or tryptophan. The D gene is left open where the match is weak. Expanded clones are given a class, and other clones once, few, many or no size at all.

v_gene	d_gene	abundance	j_gene	CDR3aa	CDR3nt
TRBV7-2	TRBD2	-	TRBJ2-3	CASSLRSGRGTDTQYF	TGTGCCAGCAGCTTACGTAGCGGGAGGGGCACAGATACGCAGTATTTT
TRBV5-1	TRBD2	-	TRBJ2-5	CASSSTSGGETQYF	TGCGCCAGCAGCTCGACTAGCGGTGGGGAGACCCAGTACTTC
TRBV15	-	-	TRBJ1-2	CATSRVGQGHGYTF	TGTGCCACCAGCAGAGTAGGGCAGGGGCATGGCTACACCTTC
TRBV5-1	TRBD2	-	TRBJ2-7	CASSFNPLAGVYEQYF	TGCGCCAGCAGCTTTAACCCCCTAGCGGGAGTCTACGAGCAGTACTTC
TRBV13	TRBD1	-	TRBJ1-2	CASSLTGGPVIGYTF	TGTGCCAGCAGCTTGACAGGGGGCCCAGTTATAGGCTACACCTTC
TRBV7-2	-	-	TRBJ2-7	CASSHSGVLSYEQYF	TGTGCCAGCAGCCACTCGGGAGTTTTATCCTACGAGCAGTACTTC
TRBV27	-	-	TRBJ1-1	CASSLGQGRTEAFF	TGTGCCAGCAGTTTAGGTCAGGGAAGGACTGAAGCTTTCTTT
TRBV19	TRBD1	-	TRBJ2-1	CASTWTGAYNEQFF	TGTGCCAGTACTTGGACAGGAGCCTACAATGAGCAGTTCTTC
TRBV6-5	-	-	TRBJ1-1	CASTSTGNTEAFF	TGTGCCAGCACCTCGACAGGGAACACTGAAGCTTTCTTT
TRBV27	-	once	TRBJ2-1	CASSFQGTGNEQFF	TGTGCCAGCAGTTTCCAGGGGACGGGCAATGAGCAGTTCTTC
TRBV28	-	-	TRBJ2-7	CASMSREIEDF	TGTGCCAGCATGTCAAGGGAGATTGAGGACTTC
TRBV9	TRBD1	-	TRBJ1-5	CASSAEGGHQPQHF	TGTGCCAGCAGCGCAGAAGGGGGCCATCAGCCCCAGCATTTT
TRBV6-5	-	few	TRBJ1-2	CASSYWGQGGYTF	TGTGCCAGCAGTTACTGGGGGCAGGGAGGCTACACCTTC
TRBV25-1	-	-	TRBJ2-2	CASSILNELFF	TGTGCCAGCAGTATCCTAAACGAGCTGTTTTTT
TRBV19	-	-	TRBJ1-1	CASSGGAEAFF	TGTGCCAGTTCCGGGGGGGCTGAAGCTTTCTTT
TRBV29-1	TRBD2	-	TRBJ2-7	CSVAGTSGIYEQYF	TGCAGCGTTGCCGGGACTAGCGGAATCTACGAGCAGTACTTC
TRBV7-2	TRBD2	few	TRBJ2-4	CASSLVPSGSMYIQYF	TGTGCCAGCAGCTTAGTCCCTAGCGGGAGTATGTACATTCAGTACTTC